This T cell receptor (beta chain) stems from a study of CD8 T cells in ankylosing spondylitis. Study-wide results and caveats: Enrichment of disease-linked clones was reportedly significant in matched ankylosing spondylitis synovial fluid. A TCR beta motif of about 8 highly homologous variants appeared characteristic of ankylosing spondylitis blood. Peripheral blood held disease-linked clones only at relatively low frequency, and these were CD8+. Earlier studies detected some motif variants in reactive arthritis synovial fluid and blood.

The CDR3 has 16 amino acids. Germline CDR1 reads MNHEY; CDR2 reads SVGAGI. V gave up 0 bases and J gave up 4 bases, with 13 bases separating them. TCRdb called the 5' RACE reads again in MiXCR, with one record for every CDR3 protein. This sample has hundreds of thousands of distinct CDR3 sequences, with roughly 13% found just once. Turning to this clonotype: The antigen remains undetermined.

The rearrangement uses TRBV6-5 and TRBJ2-1; D uncertain. Sequencing input: blood, either unsorted or a sorted T cell fraction (not recorded which). This TCR derives from a male donor with ankylosing spondylitis. The CDR3 nucleotides are TGTGCCAGCAGTTACTCGAGAGGTGATGGTTACAATGAGCAGTTCTTC. Its translation is CASSYSRGDGYNEQFF.